This T cell receptor beta chain came from a study of cytomegalovirus exposure and HLA in healthy donors. Study-level findings and limits: Later, an analysis found that TCR clusters from the first cohort tended to co-occur in the 90 to 150 validation repertoires. The authors confirmed in vitro that a few CMV-associated chains were specific for CMV antigens. Altogether, about 160 TCR beta chains were recorded as cytomegalovirus-associated.

Sequenced by immunoSEQ multiplex PCR; TCRdb stores in-frame clones only, minus some. The sample lists some 150,000 clones, approximately 90% occurring once. A note on this clone: Its antigen is as yet unknown.

Sequenced sample: PBMCs. The receptor's source is a man aged 18 to 30 in good health and CMV-seropositive.

For the CDR3, the DNA is TGTGCCAGCAGTTTTAACGGTGCTCGAAACACCATATATTTT. Its translation is CASSFNGARNTIYF. V usage is TRBV28 and J usage is TRBJ1-3; D gene unclear. This CDR3 is 14 amino acids long. The germline CDR1 and CDR2 sequences are MDHEN and SYDVKM. V was shortened by 3 bases and J by 5 bases, with 11 bases between the two germline ends.